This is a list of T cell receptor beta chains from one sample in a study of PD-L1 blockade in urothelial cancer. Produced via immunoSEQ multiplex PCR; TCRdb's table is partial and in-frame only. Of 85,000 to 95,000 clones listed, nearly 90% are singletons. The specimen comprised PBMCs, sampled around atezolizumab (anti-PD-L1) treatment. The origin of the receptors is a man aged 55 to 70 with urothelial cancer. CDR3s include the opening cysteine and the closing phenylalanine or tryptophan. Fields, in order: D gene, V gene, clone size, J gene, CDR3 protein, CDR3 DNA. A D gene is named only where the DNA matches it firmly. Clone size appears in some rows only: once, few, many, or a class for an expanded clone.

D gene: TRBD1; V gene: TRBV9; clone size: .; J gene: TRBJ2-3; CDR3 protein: CASSHQIDRAIVGTDTQYF; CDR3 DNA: TGTGCCAGCAGCCATCAAATAGACAGGGCCATCGTGGGCACAGATACGCAGTATTTT
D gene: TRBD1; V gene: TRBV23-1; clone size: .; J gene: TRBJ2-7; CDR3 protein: CASRPAGTGGFYEQYF; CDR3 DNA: TGCGCCAGCAGGCCGGCCGGGACAGGGGGATTCTACGAGCAGTACTTC
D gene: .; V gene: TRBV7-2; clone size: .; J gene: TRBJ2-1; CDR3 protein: CASSTGGRANEQFF; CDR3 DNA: TGTGCCAGCAGCACTGGGGGCAGGGCCAATGAGCAGTTCTTC
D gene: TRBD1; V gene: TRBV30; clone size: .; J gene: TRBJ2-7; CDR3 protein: CAWSPGDRGSEQYF; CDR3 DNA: TGTGCCTGGAGTCCAGGGGACAGGGGTAGCGAGCAGTACTTC
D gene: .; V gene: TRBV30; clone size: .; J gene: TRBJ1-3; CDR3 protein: CAWSEVAAGNTIYF; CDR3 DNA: TGTGCCTGGAGTGAAGTGGCAGCTGGAAACACCATATATTTT
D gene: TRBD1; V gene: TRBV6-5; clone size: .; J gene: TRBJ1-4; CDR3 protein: CASSRDRGTNEKLFF; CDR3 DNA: TGTGCCAGCAGCCGAGACAGGGGTACTAATGAAAAACTGTTTTTT
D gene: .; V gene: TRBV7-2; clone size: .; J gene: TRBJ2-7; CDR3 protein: CASSLLYEQYF; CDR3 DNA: TGTGCCAGCAGCTTACTTTACGAGCAGTACTTC
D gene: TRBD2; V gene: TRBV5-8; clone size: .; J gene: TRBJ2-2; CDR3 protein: CASSGRVYTGELFF; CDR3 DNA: TGTGCCAGCAGCGGGAGGGTTTACACCGGGGAGCTGTTTTTT
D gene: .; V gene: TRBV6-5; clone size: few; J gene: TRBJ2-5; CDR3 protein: CASSYSVGQQETQYF; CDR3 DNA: TGTGCCAGCAGTTACTCAGTGGGACAACAAGAGACCCAGTACTTC
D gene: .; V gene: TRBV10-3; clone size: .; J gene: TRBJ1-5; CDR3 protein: CAIRTGDQPQHF; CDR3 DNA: TGTGCCATCAGGACAGGTGATCAGCCCCAGCATTTT
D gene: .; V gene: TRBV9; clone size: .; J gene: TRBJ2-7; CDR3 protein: CASSVGGRGFGEQYF; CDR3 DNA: TGTGCCAGCAGCGTAGGAGGGAGGGGGTTCGGCGAGCAGTACTTC
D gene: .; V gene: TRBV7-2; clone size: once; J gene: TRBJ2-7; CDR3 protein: CASSHAPGTTSYEQYF; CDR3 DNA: TGTGCCAGCAGCCACGCACCCGGGACAACCTCCTACGAGCAGTACTTC
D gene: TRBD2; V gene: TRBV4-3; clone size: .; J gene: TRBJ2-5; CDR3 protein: CASARRREGQETQYF; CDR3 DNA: TGCGCCAGCGCCCGGCGGCGGGAGGGCCAAGAGACCCAGTACTTC
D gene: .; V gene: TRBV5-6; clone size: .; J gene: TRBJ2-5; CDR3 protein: CASSLPGLNQETQYF; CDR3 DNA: TGTGCCAGCAGCCTGCCGGGACTCAATCAAGAGACCCAGTACTTC
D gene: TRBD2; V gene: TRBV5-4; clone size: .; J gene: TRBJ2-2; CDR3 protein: CASSWTSGPFLTGELFF; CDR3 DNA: TGTGCCAGCAGCTGGACTAGCGGCCCTTTCTTAACCGGGGAGCTGTTTTTT
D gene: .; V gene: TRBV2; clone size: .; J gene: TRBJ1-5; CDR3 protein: CASIGQGGNQPQHF; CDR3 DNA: TGTGCCAGCATCGGTCAGGGTGGTAATCAGCCCCAGCATTTT
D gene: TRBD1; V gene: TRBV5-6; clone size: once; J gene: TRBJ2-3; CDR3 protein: CASSLAWDRSTDTQYF; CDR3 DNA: TGTGCCAGCAGCTTGGCCTGGGACAGGAGCACAGATACGCAGTATTTT
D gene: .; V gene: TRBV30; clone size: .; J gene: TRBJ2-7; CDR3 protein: CAWSVQGGTYEQYF; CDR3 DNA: TGTGCCTGGAGTGTACAGGGAGGGACCTACGAGCAGTACTTC
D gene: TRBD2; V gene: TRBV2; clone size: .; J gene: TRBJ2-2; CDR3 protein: CASSEGLAGGGGELFF; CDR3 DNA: TGTGCCAGCAGTGAAGGACTAGCGGGAGGTGGCGGGGAGCTGTTTTTT
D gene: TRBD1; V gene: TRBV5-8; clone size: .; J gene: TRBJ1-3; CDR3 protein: CASSLVGTASSGNTIYF; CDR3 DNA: TGTGCCAGCAGCTTGGTTGGGACAGCGAGCTCTGGAAACACCATATATTTT
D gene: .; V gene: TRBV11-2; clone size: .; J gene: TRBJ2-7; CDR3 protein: CASRPQTGVSYEQYF; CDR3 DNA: TGTGCCAGCAGGCCACAGACAGGCGTCTCCTACGAGCAGTACTTC
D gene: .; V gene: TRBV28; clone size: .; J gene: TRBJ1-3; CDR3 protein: CASSQGGSSGNTIYF; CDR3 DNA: TGTGCCAGCAGTCAAGGAGGAAGCTCTGGAAACACCATATATTTT
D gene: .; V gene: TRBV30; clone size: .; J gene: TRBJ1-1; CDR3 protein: CAWSVRGQARTEAFF; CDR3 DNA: TGTGCCTGGAGTGTTAGAGGGCAGGCGAGAACTGAAGCTTTCTTT
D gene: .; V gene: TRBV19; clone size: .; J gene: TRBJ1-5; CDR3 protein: CASSIAGEGLRQPQHF; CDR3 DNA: TGTGCCAGTAGTATAGCAGGGGAGGGATTGCGTCAGCCCCAGCATTTT
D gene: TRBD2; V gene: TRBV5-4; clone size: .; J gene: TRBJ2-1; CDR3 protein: CASSLTSGGARGPYNEQFF; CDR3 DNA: TGTGCCAGCAGCTTGACTAGCGGGGGGGCCCGAGGCCCCTACAATGAGCAGTTCTTC
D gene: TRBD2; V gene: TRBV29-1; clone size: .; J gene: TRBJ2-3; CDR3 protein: CSVAGTSGGATDTQYF; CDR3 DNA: TGCAGCGTTGCCGGGACTAGCGGCGGGGCGACAGATACGCAGTATTTT
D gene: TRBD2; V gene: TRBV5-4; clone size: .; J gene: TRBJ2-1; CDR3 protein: CASSQPSLAGAYNEQFF; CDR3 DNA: TGTGCCAGCAGCCAGCCCTCCCTAGCGGGGGCTTACAATGAGCAGTTCTTC
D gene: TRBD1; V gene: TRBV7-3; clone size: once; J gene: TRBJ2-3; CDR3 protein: CASSSPGQGSADTQYF; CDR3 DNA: TGTGCCAGCAGCTCTCCGGGACAGGGGTCGGCAGATACGCAGTATTTT
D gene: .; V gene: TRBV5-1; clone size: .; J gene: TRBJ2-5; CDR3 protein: CASSLGSEETQYF; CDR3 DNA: TGCGCCAGCAGCTTGGGTTCAGAAGAGACCCAGTACTTC
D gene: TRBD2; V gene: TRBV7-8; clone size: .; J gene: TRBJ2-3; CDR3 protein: CASSLGLAGGQDTQYF; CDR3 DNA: TGTGCCAGCAGCCTCGGACTAGCGGGGGGGCAAGATACGCAGTATTTT
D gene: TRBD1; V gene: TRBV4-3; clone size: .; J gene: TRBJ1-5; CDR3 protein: CASSRSPGQPYQPQHF; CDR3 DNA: TGCGCCAGCAGCCGATCCCCGGGACAGCCCTATCAGCCCCAGCATTTT
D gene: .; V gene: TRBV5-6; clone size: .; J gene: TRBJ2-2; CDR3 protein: CASSLGQWNTGELFF; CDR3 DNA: TGTGCCAGCAGCTTGGGACAGTGGAACACCGGGGAGCTGTTTTTT
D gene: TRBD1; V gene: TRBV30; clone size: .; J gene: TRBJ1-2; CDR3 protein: CAWSRGETGGFGYTF; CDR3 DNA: TGTGCCTGGAGTAGGGGGGAGACAGGGGGCTTCGGCTACACCTTC
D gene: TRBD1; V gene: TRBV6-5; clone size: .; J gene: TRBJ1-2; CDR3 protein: CASRKRQGEGGYTF; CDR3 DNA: TGTGCCAGCAGGAAACGGCAGGGGGAAGGCGGCTACACCTTC
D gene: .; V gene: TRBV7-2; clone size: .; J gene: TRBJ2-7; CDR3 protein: CASSHDTSEQYF; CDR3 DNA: TGTGCCAGCAGCCACGATACTAGCGAGCAGTACTTC
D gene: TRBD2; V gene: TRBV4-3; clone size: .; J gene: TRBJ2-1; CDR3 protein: CASSQETSVYNEQFF; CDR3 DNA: TGCGCCAGCAGCCAAGAGACTAGCGTCTACAATGAGCAGTTCTTC
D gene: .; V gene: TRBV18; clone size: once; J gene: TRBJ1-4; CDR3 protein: CASSLDRSGDDEKLFF; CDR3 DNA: TGTGCCAGCTCTCTCGACAGGAGCGGCGATGATGAAAAACTGTTTTTT
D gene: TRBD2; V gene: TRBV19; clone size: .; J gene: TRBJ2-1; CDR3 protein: CASSKGGTRSYNEQFF; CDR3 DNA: TGTGCCAGTAGTAAGGGGGGGACTAGGTCCTACAATGAGCAGTTCTTC
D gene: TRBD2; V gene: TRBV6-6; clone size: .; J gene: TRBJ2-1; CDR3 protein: CASSPTSGLAGYEQFF; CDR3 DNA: TGTGCCAGCAGTCCAACTTCCGGGCTAGCGGGATATGAGCAGTTCTTC
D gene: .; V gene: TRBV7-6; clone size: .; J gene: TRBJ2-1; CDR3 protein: CASSLGAGEGDEQFF; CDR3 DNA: TGTGCCAGCAGCTTAGGGGCAGGGGAAGGGGATGAGCAGTTCTTC
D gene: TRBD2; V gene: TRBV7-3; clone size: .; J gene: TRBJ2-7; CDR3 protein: CASSLAGGPGEQYF; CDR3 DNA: TGTGCCAGCAGCCTAGCGGGAGGGCCTGGCGAGCAGTACTTC
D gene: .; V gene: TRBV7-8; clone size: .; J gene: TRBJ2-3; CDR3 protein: CASSFRTVGADTQYF; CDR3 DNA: TGTGCCAGCAGCTTCCGGACCGTGGGAGCAGATACGCAGTATTTT
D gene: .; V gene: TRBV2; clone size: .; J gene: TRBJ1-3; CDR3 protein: CASRPQAGSGNTIYF; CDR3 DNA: TGTGCCAGCAGGCCACAGGCCGGCTCTGGAAACACCATATATTTT
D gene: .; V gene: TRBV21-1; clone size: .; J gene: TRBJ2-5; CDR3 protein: CASSNRTGEETQYF; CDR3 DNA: TGTGCCAGCAGCAACAGGACAGGGGAAGAGACCCAGTACTTC
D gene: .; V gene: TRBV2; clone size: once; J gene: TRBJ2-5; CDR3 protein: CASSEWREPQETQYF; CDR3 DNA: TGTGCCAGCAGTGAATGGCGGGAACCCCAAGAGACCCAGTACTTC
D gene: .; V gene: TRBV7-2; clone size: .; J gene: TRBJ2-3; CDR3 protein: CASSLVQGADTQYF; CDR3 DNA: TGTGCCAGCAGCTTAGTTCAGGGCGCAGATACGCAGTATTTT
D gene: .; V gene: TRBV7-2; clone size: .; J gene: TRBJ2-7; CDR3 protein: CASSLEEGTYEQYF; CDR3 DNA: TGTGCCAGCAGCTTAGAGGAGGGCACCTACGAGCAGTACTTC
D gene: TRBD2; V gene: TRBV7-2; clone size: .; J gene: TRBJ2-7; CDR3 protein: CASSRPGGAYEQYF; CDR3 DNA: TGTGCCAGCAGCCGCCCGGGAGGGGCCTACGAGCAGTACTTC
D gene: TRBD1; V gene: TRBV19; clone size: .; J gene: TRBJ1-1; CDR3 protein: CASSMRDRGLAFF; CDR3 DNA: TGTGCCAGTAGTATGCGGGACAGGGGGTTGGCTTTCTTT
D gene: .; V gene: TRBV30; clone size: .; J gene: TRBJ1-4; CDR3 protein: CAWSNPRVTNEKLFF; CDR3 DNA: TGTGCCTGGAGTAACCCCAGGGTGACTAATGAAAAACTGTTTTTT
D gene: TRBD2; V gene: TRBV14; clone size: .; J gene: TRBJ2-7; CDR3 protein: CASSRGTSGSFLYEQYF; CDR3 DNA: TGTGCCAGCAGCCGAGGGACTAGCGGGAGTTTTCTCTACGAGCAGTACTTC
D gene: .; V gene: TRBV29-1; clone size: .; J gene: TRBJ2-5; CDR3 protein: CSVGLIQETQYF; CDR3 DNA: TGCAGCGTCGGACTTATCCAAGAGACCCAGTACTTC
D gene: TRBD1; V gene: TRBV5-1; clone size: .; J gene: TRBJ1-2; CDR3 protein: CASSPSGQGGNYGYTF; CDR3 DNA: TGCGCCAGCAGCCCTAGCGGACAGGGGGGGAACTATGGCTACACCTTC
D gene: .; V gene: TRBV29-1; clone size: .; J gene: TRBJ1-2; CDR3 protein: CSLGGGNGYTF; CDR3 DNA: TGCAGCCTGGGGGGAGGAAATGGCTACACCTTC
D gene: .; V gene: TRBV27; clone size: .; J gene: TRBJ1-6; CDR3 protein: CASSNRGGSYNSPLHF; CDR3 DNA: TGTGCCAGCAGCAACCGAGGGGGCTCCTATAATTCACCCCTCCACTTT
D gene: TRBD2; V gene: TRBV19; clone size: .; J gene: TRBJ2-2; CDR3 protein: CASSAGLSTGTGELFF; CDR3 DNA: TGTGCCAGTAGTGCGGGACTATCAACGGGCACCGGGGAGCTGTTTTTT
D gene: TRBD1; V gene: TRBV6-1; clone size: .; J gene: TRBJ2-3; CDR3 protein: CASSQGADTQYF; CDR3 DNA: TGTGCCAGCTCTCAGGGGGCAGATACGCAGTATTTT
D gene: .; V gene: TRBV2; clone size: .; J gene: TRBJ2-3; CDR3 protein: CASREPLARYTDTQYF; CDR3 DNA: TGTGCCAGCCGGGAACCGTTAGCGAGGTACACAGATACGCAGTATTTT
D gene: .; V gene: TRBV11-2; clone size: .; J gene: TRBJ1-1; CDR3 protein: CASSLTGRNTEAFF; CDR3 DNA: TGTGCCAGCAGCTTAACAGGCAGGAACACTGAAGCTTTCTTT